This T cell receptor beta chain emerged from a study of T cells in Graves' hyperthyroidism and ophthalmopathy. Amplified TCR beta CDR3 regions derived from RNA transcripts. Carried out on the TCR CDR3, a first-round RT-PCR used the HTBI primer set. Via MiXCR, TCRdb re-called the multiplex PCR reads, giving one row per CDR3 protein. The sample has around 300,000 distinct CDR3 sequences; about an eighth are singletons. This clonotype was counted at least ten times. CDR1 and CDR2 (germline): SGHRS, YFSETQ. The germline V and J ends were trimmed by 4 bases and 4 bases, with 14 bases remaining between them. The CDR3 extends over 14 amino acids.

Material: blood. The TCR comes from a woman aged 25-40 years with Graves' hyperthyroidism that later progressed to Graves' ophthalmopathy. The chain couples TRBV5-1 to TRBJ2-5, with D uncertain. This CDR3 is CASSPSGQRETQYF. DNA of the CDR3: TGCGCCAGCAGCCCTTCCGGCCAGAGAGAGACCCAGTACTTC.